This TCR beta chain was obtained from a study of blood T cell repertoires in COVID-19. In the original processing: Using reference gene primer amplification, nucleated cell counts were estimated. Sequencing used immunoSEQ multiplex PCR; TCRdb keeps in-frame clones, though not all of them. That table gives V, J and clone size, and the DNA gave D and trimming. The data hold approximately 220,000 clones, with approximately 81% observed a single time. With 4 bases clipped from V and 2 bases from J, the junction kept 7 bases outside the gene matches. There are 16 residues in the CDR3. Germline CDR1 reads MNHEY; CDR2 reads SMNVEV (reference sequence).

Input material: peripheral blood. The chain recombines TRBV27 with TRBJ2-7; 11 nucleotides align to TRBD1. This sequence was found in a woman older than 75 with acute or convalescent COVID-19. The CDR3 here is CASSSTGTGGTYEQYF. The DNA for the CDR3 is TGTGCCAGCAGTTCCACCGGGACAGGGGGAACCTACGAGCAGTACTTC.